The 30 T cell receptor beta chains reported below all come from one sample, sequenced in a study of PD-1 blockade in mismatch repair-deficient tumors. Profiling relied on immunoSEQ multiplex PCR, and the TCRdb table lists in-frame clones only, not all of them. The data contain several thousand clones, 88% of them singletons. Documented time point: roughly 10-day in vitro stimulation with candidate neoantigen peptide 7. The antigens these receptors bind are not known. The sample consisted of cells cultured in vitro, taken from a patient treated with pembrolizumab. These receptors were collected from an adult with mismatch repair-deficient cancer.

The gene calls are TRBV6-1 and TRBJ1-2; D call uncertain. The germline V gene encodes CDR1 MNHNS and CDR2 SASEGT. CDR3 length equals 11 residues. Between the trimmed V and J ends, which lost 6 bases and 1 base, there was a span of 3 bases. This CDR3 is CASRINYGYTF. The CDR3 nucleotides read TGTGCCAGCAGGATTAACTATGGCTACACCTTC.

The CDR3 nucleotides are TGTGCCAGCAGTCCGCCGGGACAGGGACACGAGCAGTACTTC. Translated, it gives CASSPPGQGHEQYF. The genes are TRBV28 and TRBJ2-7; TRBD1 matches 9 bases. The CDR3 is 14 residues long. V shed 5 bases, J shed 5 bases, and the junction held 7 bases outside the gene matches. Germline CDR1 MDHEN, CDR2 SYDVKM.

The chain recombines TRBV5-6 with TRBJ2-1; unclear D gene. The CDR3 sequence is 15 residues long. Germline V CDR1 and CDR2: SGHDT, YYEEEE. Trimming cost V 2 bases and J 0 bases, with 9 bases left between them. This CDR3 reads CASSFYRSSYNEQFF. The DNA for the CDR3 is TGTGCCAGCAGCTTCTACCGGAGCTCCTACAATGAGCAGTTCTTC.

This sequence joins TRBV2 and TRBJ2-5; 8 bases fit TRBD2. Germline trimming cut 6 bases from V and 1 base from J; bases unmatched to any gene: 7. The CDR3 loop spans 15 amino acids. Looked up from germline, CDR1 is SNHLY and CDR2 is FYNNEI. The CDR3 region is CASRNRLAGQETQYF. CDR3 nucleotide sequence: TGTGCCAGCAGAAACAGGCTAGCGGGCCAAGAGACCCAGTACTTC.

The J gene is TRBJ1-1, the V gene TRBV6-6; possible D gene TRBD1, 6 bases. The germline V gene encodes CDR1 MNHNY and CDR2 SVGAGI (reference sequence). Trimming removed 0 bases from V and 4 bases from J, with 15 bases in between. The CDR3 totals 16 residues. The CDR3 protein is CASSYSEGRGSTEAFF. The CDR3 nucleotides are TGTGCCAGCAGTTACTCGGAAGGCAGGGGTAGCACTGAAGCTTTCTTT.

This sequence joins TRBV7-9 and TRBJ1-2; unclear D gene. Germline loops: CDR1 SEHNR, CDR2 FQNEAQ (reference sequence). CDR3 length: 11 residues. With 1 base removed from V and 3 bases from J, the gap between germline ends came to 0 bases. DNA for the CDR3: TGTGCCAGCAGCTTAGACTATGGCTACACCTTC. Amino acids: CASSLDYGYTF.

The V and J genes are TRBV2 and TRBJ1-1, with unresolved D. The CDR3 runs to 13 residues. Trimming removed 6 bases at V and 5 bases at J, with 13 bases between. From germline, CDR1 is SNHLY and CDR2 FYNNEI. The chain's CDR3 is CASRPSPPTEAFF. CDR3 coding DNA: TGTGCCAGCAGGCCGTCCCCCCCGACTGAAGCTTTCTTT.

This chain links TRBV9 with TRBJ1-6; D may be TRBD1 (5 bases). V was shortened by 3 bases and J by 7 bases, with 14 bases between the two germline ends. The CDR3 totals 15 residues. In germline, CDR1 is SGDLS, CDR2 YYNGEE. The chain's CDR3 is CASSENRDDNSPLHF. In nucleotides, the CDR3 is TGTGCCAGCAGCGAAAACCGGGACGACAATTCACCCCTCCACTTT.

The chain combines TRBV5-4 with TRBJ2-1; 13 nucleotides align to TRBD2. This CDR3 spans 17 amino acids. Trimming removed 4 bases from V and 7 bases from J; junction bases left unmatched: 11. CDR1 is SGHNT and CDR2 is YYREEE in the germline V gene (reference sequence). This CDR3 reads CASSLRTSGRRDNEQFF. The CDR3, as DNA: TGTGCCAGCAGCCTGAGGACTAGCGGGAGAAGGGATAATGAGCAGTTCTTC.

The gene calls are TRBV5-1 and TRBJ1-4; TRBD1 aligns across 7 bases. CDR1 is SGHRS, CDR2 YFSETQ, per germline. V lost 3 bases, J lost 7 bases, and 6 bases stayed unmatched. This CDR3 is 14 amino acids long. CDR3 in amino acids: CASSSGTDFEKLFF. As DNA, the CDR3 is TGCGCCAGCAGCTCAGGGACAGATTTTGAAAAACTGTTTTTT.

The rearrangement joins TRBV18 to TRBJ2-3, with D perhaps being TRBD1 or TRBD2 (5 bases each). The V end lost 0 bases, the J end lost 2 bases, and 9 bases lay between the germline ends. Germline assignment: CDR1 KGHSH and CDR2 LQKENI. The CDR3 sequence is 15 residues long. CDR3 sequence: CASSPPGRPTDTQYF. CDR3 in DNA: TGTGCCAGCTCACCACCGGGACGTCCCACAGATACGCAGTATTTT.

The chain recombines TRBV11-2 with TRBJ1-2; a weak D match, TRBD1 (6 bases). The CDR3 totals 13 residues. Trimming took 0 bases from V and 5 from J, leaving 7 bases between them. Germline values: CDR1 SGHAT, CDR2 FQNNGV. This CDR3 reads CASSLETGYGYTF. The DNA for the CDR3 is TGTGCCAGCAGCTTAGAGACAGGTTATGGCTACACCTTC.

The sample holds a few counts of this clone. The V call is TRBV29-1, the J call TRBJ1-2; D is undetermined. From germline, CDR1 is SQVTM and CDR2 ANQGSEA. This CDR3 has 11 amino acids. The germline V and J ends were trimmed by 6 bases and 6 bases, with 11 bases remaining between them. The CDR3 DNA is TGCAGCGTGTCGACGGGGAATGGCTACACCTTC. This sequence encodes CSVSTGNGYTF.

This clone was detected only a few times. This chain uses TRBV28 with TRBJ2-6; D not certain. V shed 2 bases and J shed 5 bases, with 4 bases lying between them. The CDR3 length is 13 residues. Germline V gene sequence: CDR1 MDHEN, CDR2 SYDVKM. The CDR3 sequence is CASSLHWANVLTF. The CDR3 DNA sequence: TGTGCCAGCAGTTTACATTGGGCCAACGTCCTGACTTTC.

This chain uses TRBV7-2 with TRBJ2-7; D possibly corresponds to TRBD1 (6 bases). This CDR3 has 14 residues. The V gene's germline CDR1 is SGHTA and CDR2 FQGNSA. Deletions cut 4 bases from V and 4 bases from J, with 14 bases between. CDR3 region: CASSSTGLGYEQYF. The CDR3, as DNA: TGTGCCAGCAGCTCCACAGGGTTGGGTTACGAGCAGTACTTC.

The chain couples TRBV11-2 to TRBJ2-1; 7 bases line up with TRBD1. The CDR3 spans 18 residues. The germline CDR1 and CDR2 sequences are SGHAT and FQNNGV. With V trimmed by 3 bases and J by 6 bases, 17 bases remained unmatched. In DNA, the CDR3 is TGTGCCAGCAGCTTTTTTGCGCCAGGGGGAAGTCTTTTCAATGAGCAGTTCTTC. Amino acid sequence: CASSFFAPGGSLFNEQFF.

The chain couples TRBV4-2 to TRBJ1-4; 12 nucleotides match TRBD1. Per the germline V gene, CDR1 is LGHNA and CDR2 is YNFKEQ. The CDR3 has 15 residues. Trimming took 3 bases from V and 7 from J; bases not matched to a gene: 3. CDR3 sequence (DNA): TGTGCCAGCAGCCAGGGGACAGGGGGCGGTGAAAAACTGTTTTTT. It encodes CASSQGTGGGEKLFF.

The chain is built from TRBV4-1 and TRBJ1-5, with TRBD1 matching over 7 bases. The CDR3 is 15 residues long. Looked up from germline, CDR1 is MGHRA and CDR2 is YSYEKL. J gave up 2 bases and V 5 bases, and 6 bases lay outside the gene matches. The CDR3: CASSFRQGGNQPQHF. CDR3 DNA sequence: TGCGCCAGCAGCTTCCGACAGGGCGGCAATCAGCCCCAGCATTTT.

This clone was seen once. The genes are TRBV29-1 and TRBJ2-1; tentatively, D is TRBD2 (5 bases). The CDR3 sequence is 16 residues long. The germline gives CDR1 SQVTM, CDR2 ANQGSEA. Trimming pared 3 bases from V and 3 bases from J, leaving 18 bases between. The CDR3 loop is CSVEAAASSFYNEQFF. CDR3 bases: TGCAGCGTTGAGGCGGCCGCTAGCTCGTTCTACAATGAGCAGTTCTTC.

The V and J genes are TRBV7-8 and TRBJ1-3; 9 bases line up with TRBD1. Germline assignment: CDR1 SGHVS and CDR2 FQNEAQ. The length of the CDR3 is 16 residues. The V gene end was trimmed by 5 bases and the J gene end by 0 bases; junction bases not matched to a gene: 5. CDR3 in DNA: TGTGCCAGCAGCAGACAGGGGGACCCCTCTGGAAACACCATATATTTT. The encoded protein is CASSRQGDPSGNTIYF.

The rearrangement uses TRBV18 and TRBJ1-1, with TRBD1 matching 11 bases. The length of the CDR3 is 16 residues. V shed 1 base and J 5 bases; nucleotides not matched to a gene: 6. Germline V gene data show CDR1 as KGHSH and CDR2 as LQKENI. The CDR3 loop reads CASSPQGQGARTEAFF. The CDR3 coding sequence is TGTGCCAGCTCACCACAAGGACAGGGGGCGCGGACTGAAGCTTTCTTT.

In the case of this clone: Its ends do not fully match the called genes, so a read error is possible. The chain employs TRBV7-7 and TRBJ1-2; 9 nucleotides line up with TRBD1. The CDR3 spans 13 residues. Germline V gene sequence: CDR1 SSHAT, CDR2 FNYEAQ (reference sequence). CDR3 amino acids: CASSPGQGYGYTF. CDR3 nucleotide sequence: TGTGCTAGCAGCCCGGGACAGGGATATGGCTACACCTTC.

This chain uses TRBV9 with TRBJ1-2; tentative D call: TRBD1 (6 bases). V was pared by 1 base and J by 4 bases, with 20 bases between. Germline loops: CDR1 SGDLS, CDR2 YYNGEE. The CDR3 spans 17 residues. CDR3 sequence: CASSVTPSPQGPYGYTF. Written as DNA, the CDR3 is TGTGCCAGCAGCGTAACTCCAAGCCCTCAGGGGCCCTATGGCTACACCTTC.

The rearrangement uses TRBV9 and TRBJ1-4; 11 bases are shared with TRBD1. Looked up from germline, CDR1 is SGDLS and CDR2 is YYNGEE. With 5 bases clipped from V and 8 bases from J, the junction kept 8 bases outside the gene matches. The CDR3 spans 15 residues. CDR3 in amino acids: CASSYGTGGGEKLFF. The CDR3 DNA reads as TGTGCCAGCAGTTACGGGACAGGGGGTGGGGAAAAACTGTTTTTT.

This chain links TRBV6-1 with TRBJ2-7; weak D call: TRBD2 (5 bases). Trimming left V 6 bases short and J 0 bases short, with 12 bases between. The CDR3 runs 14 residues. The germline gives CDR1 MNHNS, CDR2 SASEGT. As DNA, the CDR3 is TGTGCCAGCAGGAGGGCCATAAGCTCCTACGAGCAGTACTTC. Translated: CASRRAISSYEQYF.

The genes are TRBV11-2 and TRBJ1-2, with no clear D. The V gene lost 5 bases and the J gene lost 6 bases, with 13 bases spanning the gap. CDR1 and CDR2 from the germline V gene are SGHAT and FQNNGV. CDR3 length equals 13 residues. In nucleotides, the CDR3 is TGTGCCAGCAGCCGTAATTTGAAGAATGGCTACACCTTC. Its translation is CASSRNLKNGYTF.

The CDR3 DNA reads as TGCAGCGTTGAAGATCGGAGTAGCGGGAGGGTCTACGAGCAGTACTTC. It encodes CSVEDRSSGRVYEQYF. This rearrangement joins TRBV29-1 to TRBJ2-7; 11 bases fit TRBD2. Germline CDR1 SQVTM, CDR2 ANQGSEA. The V segment lost 0 bases and the J segment 3 bases; nucleotides outside the gene matches: 7. This CDR3 region has 16 residues.

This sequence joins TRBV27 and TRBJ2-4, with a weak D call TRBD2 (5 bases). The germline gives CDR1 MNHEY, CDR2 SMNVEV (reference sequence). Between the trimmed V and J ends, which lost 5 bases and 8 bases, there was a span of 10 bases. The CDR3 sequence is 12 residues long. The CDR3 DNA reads TGTGCCAGCAGTCCGGGGTTGGACATTCAGTACTTC. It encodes CASSPGLDIQYF.

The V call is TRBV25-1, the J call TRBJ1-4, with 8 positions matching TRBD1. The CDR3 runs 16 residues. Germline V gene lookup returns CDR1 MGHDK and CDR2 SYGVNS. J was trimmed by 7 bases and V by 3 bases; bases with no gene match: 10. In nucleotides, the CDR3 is TGTGCCAGCAGTGATCGGGGATGGACAGGGTTTGAAAAACTGTTTTTT. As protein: CASSDRGWTGFEKLFF.

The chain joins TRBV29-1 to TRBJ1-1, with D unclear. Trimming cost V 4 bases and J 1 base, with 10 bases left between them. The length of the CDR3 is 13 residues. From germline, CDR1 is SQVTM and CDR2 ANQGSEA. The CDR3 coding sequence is TGCAGCGTTGTTGTACTCCAGAACACTGAAGCTTTCTTT. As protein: CSVVVLQNTEAFF.